The T cell receptor (beta chain) under discussion was sequenced for a study of radiotherapy plus CTLA-4 blockade in lung cancer. Germline V gene sequence: CDR1 MNHEY, CDR2 SVGAGI. The CDR3 is 13 residues long. Trimming pared 0 bases from V and 7 bases from J, leaving 6 bases between. The method was immunoSEQ multiplex PCR; TCRdb's version includes in-frame clones alone and lacks a portion of them. The table lists 85,000 to 90,000 clones, approximately 86% of them singletons. The source was peripheral blood, collected from a patient treated with radiotherapy plus ipilimumab. This sequence originates from a human donor with non-small cell lung cancer that progressed on radiotherapy plus ipilimumab. The chain carries TRBV6-5 and TRBJ1-4; a possible D gene is TRBD1 (5 bases). The CDR3 DNA reads as TGTGCCAGCAGTTACTCGGGGGTTGAAAAACTGTTTTTT. Residues: CASSYSGVEKLFF.